The 28 T cell receptor beta chains listed next were all sequenced from one sample in a study of OX40 agonist ivuxolimab in advanced cancers. The repertoire was sequenced with immunoSEQ multiplex PCR; TCRdb's copy has only in-frame clones and lacks some. Of around 80,000 clones listed, about 86% are singletons. The source material was CD4+ or CD8+ T cells sorted from blood, sampled in a trial of the OX40 agonist ivuxolimab. These TCRs come from an adult with an advanced solid tumor such as melanoma, head and neck, liver or kidney cancer.

The chain has TRBV28 and TRBJ2-1; TRBD2 matches 8 bases. The V gene end was trimmed by 7 bases and the J gene end by 7 bases; junction bases not matched to a gene: 6. Germline CDR1 MDHEN, CDR2 SYDVKM. The CDR3 covers 13 residues. DNA of the CDR3: TGTGCCAGCACCCGGGGGGGCCGGAATGAGCAGTTCTTC. This gives the protein CASTRGGRNEQFF.

Only one count was recorded for this clone. This chain connects TRBV6-1 to TRBJ2-7, with a tentative D call TRBD2 (5 bases). Trimming pared 5 bases from V and 3 bases from J, leaving 17 bases between. Looked up from germline, CDR1 is MNHNS and CDR2 is SASEGT. The CDR3 sequence is 15 residues long. The CDR3 bases are TGTGCCAGCAGTAAGGAAAGGGAGAACCTCTACGAGCAGTACGTC. Translation gives CASSKERENLYEQYV.

The chain links TRBV5-4 to TRBJ1-2; weak D call: TRBD1 (5 bases). The CDR3 extends over 16 amino acids. The ends were cut back, 0 bases at V and 6 bases at J, with 18 bases in the middle. Germline V gene data show CDR1 as SGHNT and CDR2 as YYREEE (reference sequence). The CDR3 loop is CASSLEVGREVHGYTF. In DNA, the CDR3 is TGTGCCAGCAGCTTGGAGGTGGGCAGGGAAGTGCATGGCTACACCTTC.

The chain recombines TRBV7-9 with TRBJ1-1; D is perhaps TRBD1 (6 bases). Trimming took 5 bases from V and 1 from J, leaving 17 bases between them. Germline V gene sequence: CDR1 SEHNR, CDR2 FQNEAQ (reference sequence). CDR3 length: 16 residues. The CDR3 is CASSPTQGQKNTEAFF. In DNA form, the CDR3 reads TGTGCCAGCAGCCCGACCCAAGGACAGAAGAACACTGAAGCTTTCTTT.

The CDR3 nucleotides read TGTGCCAGCAGTTGGGGTGGCGGGATTCTTCAAGAGACCCAGTACTTC. Its translation: CASSWGGGILQETQYF. The rearrangement links TRBV27 to TRBJ2-5; tentative D call: TRBD2 (6 bases). This CDR3 is built from 16 residues. Germline V gene sequence: CDR1 MNHEY, CDR2 SMNVEV (reference sequence). V dropped 4 bases and J dropped 2 bases, with 17 bases sitting between them.

The chain combines TRBV11-3 with TRBJ2-1, with D maybe TRBD2 (5 bases). The V and J ends lost 1 base and 6 bases respectively, with 16 bases between them. Looked up from germline, CDR1 is SGHNT and CDR2 is YENEEA. The CDR3 consists of 16 residues. CDR3 loop: CASSLGGGWLFNEQFF. The CDR3 DNA reads TGTGCCAGCAGCTTAGGCGGAGGCTGGCTGTTCAATGAGCAGTTCTTC.

The chain combines TRBV28 with TRBJ1-3; D unresolved. The CDR3 covers 15 residues. Germline V CDR1 and CDR2: MDHEN, SYDVKM. V was shortened by 3 bases and J by 2 bases, with 11 bases between the two germline ends. DNA for the CDR3: TGTGCCAGCAGTTTGGGCAAGAGGGCTGGAAACACCATATATTTT. This encodes CASSLGKRAGNTIYF.

The rearrangement links TRBV6-1 to TRBJ1-2; 9 bases line up with TRBD1. The CDR3 loop spans 14 amino acids. Germline values: CDR1 MNHNS, CDR2 SASEGT. Germline trimming cut 5 bases from V and 4 bases from J; bases unmatched to any gene: 5. This CDR3 reads CASSRGQGTYGYTF. CDR3 bases: TGTGCCAGCAGTCGCGGACAGGGGACCTATGGCTACACCTTC.

The chain recombines TRBV30 with TRBJ2-4, with a possible D match to TRBD1 (5 bases). Germline V CDR1 and CDR2: GTSNPN, SVGIG (reference sequence). The CDR3 is 14 residues long. V was shortened by 1 base and J by 0 bases, with 7 bases between the two germline ends. The CDR3 DNA follows: TGTGCCTGGAGTGGACAGCTAGCCAAAAACATTCAGTACTTC. Residues: CAWSGQLAKNIQYF.

The chain couples TRBV5-6 to TRBJ1-3, with 9 bases identical to TRBD1. CDR1 and CDR2 from the germline V gene are SGHDT and YYEEEE. V was pared by 4 bases and J by 7 bases, with 9 bases of the junction left unmatched. The CDR3 has 15 residues. Here the CDR3 DNA reads TGTGCCAGCAGCGGACAGGGACAGGGAGTCAACACCATATATTTT. Residues: CASSGQGQGVNTIYF.

About this clone itself: Compared with germline, one end of the junction differs, possibly owing to a read error. The gene calls are TRBV27 and TRBJ2-1, with no clear D. Germline CDR1 reads MNHEY; CDR2 reads SMNVEV (reference sequence). The CDR3 length is 17 residues. The CDR3 spells CASSLSSGVVSSNEQFF. As DNA, the CDR3 is TGTGCCAGCAGTTTATCGTCCGGAGTAGTTTCCTCCAATGAGCAGTTCTTC.

This clone occurred once. The chain couples TRBV7-2 to TRBJ1-5; D perhaps matches TRBD1 (6 bases). This CDR3 region has 16 residues. Trimming removed 2 bases at V and 1 base at J, with 12 bases between. CDR1 is SGHTA, CDR2 FQGNSA, per germline. CDR3 sequence reads: CASSLLARGSNQPQHF. CDR3 nucleotide sequence: TGTGCCAGCAGCTTACTAGCCAGGGGAAGCAATCAGCCCCAGCATTTT.

This chain links TRBV18 with TRBJ1-3; TRBD1 agrees at 8 bases. Unmatched junction bases numbered 9, after V lost 6 bases and J lost 2 bases. Germline V lookup: CDR1 KGHSH, CDR2 LQKENI. The CDR3 has 16 residues. CDR3 protein: CASSGGTGGTGNTIYF. The CDR3 DNA reads TGTGCCAGCTCTGGAGGCACAGGGGGTACTGGAAACACCATATATTTT.

This clone was observed a few times. The genes are TRBV6-1 and TRBJ1-2; D is perhaps TRBD1 (6 bases). CDR1 and CDR2 from the germline V gene are MNHNS and SASEGT. This CDR3 comprises 13 residues. V was cut by 3 bases and J by 8 bases, with 13 bases left in between. The chain's CDR3 is CASSEQGSLGYTF. The CDR3 DNA is TGTGCCAGCAGTGAGCAGGGGAGTTTGGGCTACACCTTC.

This chain joins TRBV10-3 and TRBJ1-1; TRBD1 aligns across 9 bases. This CDR3 region has 15 residues. In germline, CDR1 is ENHRY, CDR2 SYGVKD. With 6 bases clipped from V and 8 bases from J, the junction kept 13 bases outside the gene matches. The CDR3 sequence is CAIRNTGGVGPEAFF. Here the CDR3 DNA reads TGTGCCATCAGGAACACAGGGGGCGTTGGCCCCGAAGCTTTCTTT.

V and J are TRBV21-1 and TRBJ2-2. TRBV21-1 is labeled a pseudogene. The CDR3 extends over 14 amino acids. The CDR3 protein is CASSKWIVWGELFF. The DNA for the CDR3 is TGTGCCAGCAGCAAATGGATCGTGTGGGGGGAGCTGTTTTTT.

The V gene is TRBV9, the J gene TRBJ2-1; 10 bases line up with TRBD2. Germline V gives CDR1 SGDLS, CDR2 YYNGEE. V lost 4 bases, J lost 4 bases, and 5 bases stayed unmatched. The CDR3 has 15 amino acids. As DNA, the CDR3 is TGTGCCAGCAGCCCCCGGGGACTAGCGTACAATGAGCAGTTCTTC. It yields the protein CASSPRGLAYNEQFF.

J is TRBJ2-1 and V is TRBV7-6; TRBD1 agrees at 10 bases. Trimming took 2 bases from V and 3 from J; bases not matched to a gene: 4. The germline V gene has CDR1 SGHVS and CDR2 FNYEAQ. This CDR3 has 16 residues. The CDR3 bases are TGTGCCAGCAGCTTACAGACAGGGGGCATCTACAATGAGCAGTTCTTC. It encodes CASSLQTGGIYNEQFF.

The chain couples TRBV4-3 to TRBJ2-3; D is unclear. Germline-derived CDR1 and CDR2 are LGHNA and YSLEER. V gave up 0 bases and J gave up 3 bases, with 7 bases separating them. This CDR3 has 14 amino acids. The CDR3 loop reads CASSQEGMTDTQYF. The DNA of the CDR3 is TGCGCCAGCAGCCAAGAAGGTATGACAGATACGCAGTATTTT.

This clone has more than one count but fewer than ten. Other DNA sequences of this sample code for an identical CDR3. The chain combines TRBV7-9 with TRBJ2-3; 7 bases line up with TRBD2. The CDR3 is 15 residues long. CDR1 SEHNR and CDR2 FQNEAQ come from the germline V gene (reference sequence). The junction had 4 bases not matched to a gene; V was cut back by 3 bases and J by 1 base. CDR3: CASSLGGTGTDTQYF. CDR3 DNA: TGTGCCAGCAGCTTGGGGGGGACCGGCACAGATACGCAGTATTTT. Drawing the rest from reference TRBV7-9 and TRBJ2-3, the complete variable domain is DTGVSQNPRHKITKRGQNVTFRCDPISEHNRLYWYRQTLGQGPEFLTYFQNEAQLEKSRLLSDRFSAERPKGSFSTLEIQRTEQGDSAMYLCASSLGGTGTDTQYFGPGTRLTVL.

V is TRBV5-4 and J is TRBJ2-7; D remains unclear. Trimming removed 6 bases at V and 0 bases at J, with 10 bases between. The CDR3 has 13 residues. Germline V gene data show CDR1 as SGHNT and CDR2 as YYREEE (reference sequence). In DNA form, the CDR3 reads TGTGCCAGCACCTCAAACCCCTCCTACGAGCAGTACTTC. Amino acids: CASTSNPSYEQYF.

This rearrangement joins TRBV2 to TRBJ1-5; D gene ambiguous. Trimming shortened V by 2 bases and J by 3 bases, and 8 bases separated the two germline ends. CDR1 and CDR2 (germline): SNHLY, FYNNEI. The CDR3 extends over 14 amino acids. The CDR3 bases are TGTGCCAGCAGTGAACGGGAAAACAATCAGCCCCAGCATTTT. Protein sequence: CASSERENNQPQHF.

The chain combines TRBV28 with TRBJ1-1, with 7 bases lining up with TRBD1. The ends lost 6 bases at V and 4 bases at J; junction bases unmatched: 8. The CDR3 is 14 amino acids. Germline loops: CDR1 MDHEN, CDR2 SYDVKM. The CDR3 is CASSREGASTEAFF. CDR3 bases: TGTGCCAGCAGCCGGGAGGGGGCTAGCACTGAAGCTTTCTTT.

The V and J genes are TRBV6-5 and TRBJ2-7; possibly TRBD1 or TRBD2 for D (5 bases each). Trimming took 6 bases from V and 4 from J, leaving 19 bases between them. From germline, CDR1 is MNHEY and CDR2 SVGAGI. This CDR3 is 15 amino acids long. The CDR3 coding sequence is TGTGCCAGCAGACCCTTCGGGGCCGCCGAATACGAGCAGTACTTC. Protein product: CASRPFGAAEYEQYF.

This chain uses TRBV19 with TRBJ1-6; D not certain. CDR1 LNHDA and CDR2 SQIVND come from the germline V gene (reference sequence). The CDR3 length is 13 residues. Trimming stripped 5 bases from V and 8 bases from J, with 10 bases between. This CDR3 is CASSAKGDSPLHF. In DNA, the CDR3 is TGTGCCAGTAGTGCTAAGGGCGATTCACCCCTCCACTTT.

The chain links TRBV7-9 to TRBJ2-7; 8 bases are shared with TRBD2. The germline CDR1 and CDR2 sequences are SEHNR and FQNEAQ (reference sequence). CDR3 length: 17 amino acids. V dropped 3 bases and J dropped 1; count of bases not matched to a gene: 11. This chain's CDR3 is CASSFDYGRGSSYEQYF. The CDR3 region has the DNA TGTGCCAGCAGCTTCGACTACGGGAGGGGGAGTTCCTACGAGCAGTACTTC.

The V call is TRBV27, the J call TRBJ2-7, with 10 bases fitting TRBD1. CDR1 is MNHEY and CDR2 is SMNVEV in the germline V gene (reference sequence). V was pared by 6 bases and J by 7 bases, with 6 bases of the junction left unmatched. This CDR3 has 13 residues. In DNA form, the CDR3 reads TGTGCCAGCAGGAGGACAGGGGGAGGTGAGCAGTACTTC. Translated, it gives CASRRTGGGEQYF.

The CDR3 nucleotides are TGTGCCAGCAGTTTGCTAAGGGTTTCGCGATCCTACGAGCAGTACTTC. This gives the protein CASSLLRVSRSYEQYF. The gene calls are TRBV28 and TRBJ2-7; D unresolved. The germline V and J ends were trimmed by 3 bases and 1 base, with 16 bases remaining between them. Germline values: CDR1 MDHEN, CDR2 SYDVKM. CDR3 length: 16 amino acids.